This T cell receptor beta chain was sequenced in a study of early T cells in non-severe SARS-CoV-2 infection. About the study: Sequencing targeted bulk RNA from unsorted whole blood, leaving chains unpaired. Overall study findings and caveats: VDJdb-based annotation leaned toward anti-spike CD8 responses and missed private and CD4 specificities.

CDR3 length equals 11 residues. CDR1 is SGHRS, CDR2 YFSETQ, per germline. Trimming took off 4 bases at V and 6 bases at J, with 5 bases between the two ends. About this clonotype itself: The antigen remains unidentified.

Unique molecular identifiers were added to individual cDNA molecules. TCRdb redid the calling of the 5' RACE reads with MiXCR, one entry per CDR3 protein. The sample holds about 64,000 distinct CDR3 sequences; about 17% are singletons and the top ten take approximately 9%. This chain joins TRBV5-1 and TRBJ1-3, with D unclear. The sequenced sample was whole blood, obtained at baseline. The source of this sequence is an adult who was a healthcare worker with PCR-confirmed SARS-CoV-2 infection or an uninfected control (not recorded which). The CDR3 DNA reads as TGCGCCAGCAGCAACAAAAACACCATATATTTT. Protein: CASSNKNTIYF.